One and the same sample provided the 14 T cell receptor beta chains below, sequenced in a study of blood T cell repertoires in COVID-19. TCRdb keeps only in-frame clones here, not all; method: immunoSEQ multiplex PCR. The sample lists about 140,000 clones, over 80% seen once, with over 4% in the top ten. Input material: PBMCs or T cells enriched from blood (not recorded which). The origin of the receptors is a man in his sixties or seventies who had been exposed to COVID-19.

The genes are TRBV5-1 and TRBJ2-2; D is perhaps TRBD2 (7 bases). V was cut by 0 bases and J by 4 bases, with 13 bases left in between. The germline V gene encodes CDR1 SGHRS and CDR2 YFSETQ. This CDR3 contains 16 residues. The CDR3 sequence: CASSLVSGGPTGELFF. As DNA, the CDR3 is TGCGCCAGCAGCTTGGTGTCGGGGGGCCCCACCGGGGAGCTGTTTTTT.

This clone was seen once. This chain links TRBV28 with TRBJ2-5, with 7 bases that match TRBD1. CDR1 is MDHEN, CDR2 SYDVKM, per germline. Germline trimming cut 10 bases from V and 5 bases from J; bases unmatched to any gene: 13. This CDR3 is 14 amino acids long. The CDR3: CAITLTGPPETQYF. The CDR3 region has the DNA TGTGCCATCACATTGACAGGGCCCCCGGAGACCCAGTACTTC. The variable domain in full, completed from reference TRBV28 and TRBJ2-5, reads DVKVTQSSRYLVKRTGEKVFLECVQDMDHENMFWYRQDPGLGLRLIYFSYDVKMKEKGDIPEGYSVSREKKERFSLILESASTNQTSMYLCAITLTGPPETQYFGPGTRLLVL.

J is TRBJ2-7 and V is TRBV7-2, with TRBD2 as a possible D gene (6 bases). The germline V gene encodes CDR1 SGHTA and CDR2 FQGNSA. Trimming stripped 4 bases from V and 1 base from J, with 11 bases between. The CDR3 has 14 amino acids. CDR3 bases: TGTGCCAGCAGCTGGGACTCTCGATCCTACGAGCAGTACTTC. It translates to CASSWDSRSYEQYF.

This clone was recorded only once. The CDR3 DNA reads TGCGCCAGCAGGGCCTCGGGACAATCATGGAACGAGCAGTACTTC. Its protein product is CASRASGQSWNEQYF. This chain joins TRBV5-1 and TRBJ2-7; possible D gene TRBD1, 6 bases. Germline V gene data show CDR1 as SGHRS and CDR2 as YFSETQ. The CDR3 has 15 residues. Deletions cut 5 bases from V and 5 bases from J, with 20 bases between.

The gene calls are TRBV3-1 (or the pseudogene TRBV3-2) and TRBJ1-2; D possibly corresponds to TRBD1 (6 bases). CDR3 size: 13 residues. The germline CDR1 and CDR2 sequences are LGHDT and YNNKEL (reference sequence). Trimming removed 4 bases from V and 14 bases from J, with 20 bases in between. The CDR3 DNA sequence: TGTGCCAGCAGCCCATCCGGGGCAGGGGTTAATACCTTC. Encoded protein: CASSPSGAGVNTF.

The J gene is TRBJ2-3, the V gene TRBV7-8; 7 nucleotides match TRBD2. J was trimmed by 2 bases and V by 8 bases; bases with no gene match: 7. This CDR3 is built from 14 residues. The germline V gene encodes CDR1 SGHVS and CDR2 FQNEAQ. The CDR3, as DNA: TGTGCCAGCGCGCGGGAGAGAGTCACAGATACGCAGTATTTT. Residues: CASARERVTDTQYF.

The rearrangement joins TRBV4-1 to TRBJ2-2; TRBD2 might be the D (6 bases). V lost 1 base to trimming and J lost 3 bases, with 9 bases between them. The CDR3 sequence is 15 residues long. From germline, CDR1 is MGHRA and CDR2 YSYEKL. CDR3 coding DNA: TGCGCCAGCAGCCAAGTTGGGACTGACACCGGGGAGCTGTTTTTT. It translates to CASSQVGTDTGELFF.

This clone was picked up one time. The chain is built from TRBV9 and TRBJ2-2, with 11 bases lining up with TRBD2. This CDR3 has 18 amino acids. Germline V gene data show CDR1 as SGDLS and CDR2 as YYNGEE. Trimming removed 0 bases from V and 3 bases from J; junction bases left unmatched: 7. The CDR3 DNA is TGTGCCAGCAGCGTAGCGCTTAGCGGGGGGGCTCACACCGGGGAGCTGTTTTTT. Residues: CASSVALSGGAHTGELFF. The whole variable domain, remainder taken from reference TRBV9 and TRBJ2-2, is DSGVTQTPKHLITATGQRVTLRCSPRSGDLSVYWYQQSLDQGLQFLIQYYNGEERAKGNILERFSAQQFPDLHSELNLSSLELGDSALYFCASSVALSGGAHTGELFFGEGSRLTVL.

The gene calls are TRBV5-4 and TRBJ1-2, with 8 bases lining up with TRBD1. The ends lost 4 bases at V and 3 bases at J; junction bases unmatched: 8. The germline CDR1 and CDR2 sequences are SGHNT and YYREEE (reference sequence). This CDR3 is 15 amino acids long. CDR3 loop: CASSTGQGWDYGYTF. The CDR3 nucleotides read TGTGCCAGCAGCACCGGACAGGGTTGGGACTATGGCTACACCTTC.

The V and J genes are TRBV7-9 and TRBJ1-1; 9 bases agree with TRBD1. Germline CDR1 reads SEHNR; CDR2 reads FQNEAQ (reference sequence). The CDR3 has 12 amino acids. V gave up 3 bases and J gave up 7 bases; unmatched junction bases: 0. CDR3: CASSLDRGEAFF. The CDR3 DNA reads as TGTGCCAGCAGCTTGGACAGGGGTGAAGCTTTCTTT.

The V gene is TRBV12-5, the J gene TRBJ1-2; no clear D gene. Looked up from germline, CDR1 is LGHNT and CDR2 is FRNRAP. The CDR3 has 15 amino acids. V gave up 5 bases and J gave up 1 base, with 14 bases separating them. CDR3 nucleotides: TGTGCTAGTGGTCCACCCCAGGCTTTTAACTATGGCTACACCTTC. Amino acid sequence: CASGPPQAFNYGYTF.

This sequence joins TRBV5-5 and TRBJ1-1; the D gene is possibly TRBD1 (5 bases). This CDR3 contains 16 residues. The V and J ends lost 4 bases and 4 bases respectively, with 20 bases between them. CDR1 SGHKS and CDR2 YYEKEE come from the germline V gene (reference sequence). This chain's CDR3 is CASSPGPLGQVTEAFF. DNA for the CDR3: TGTGCCAGCAGCCCTGGACCGTTGGGGCAGGTCACTGAAGCTTTCTTT.

This clone was recorded once. The rearrangement uses TRBV15 and TRBJ1-1, with D possibly matching TRBD1 (6 bases). This CDR3 is 14 amino acids long. Deletions cut 0 bases from V and 11 bases from J, with 16 bases between. Germline V gene sequence: CDR1 LNHNV, CDR2 YYDKDF (reference sequence). The CDR3 sequence is CATSRDRGSIGAFF. CDR3 DNA sequence: TGTGCCACCAGCAGAGACAGGGGTTCTATCGGGGCTTTCTTT.

The genes are TRBV11-2 and TRBJ2-2; no firm D call. Trimming left V 5 bases short and J 4 bases short, with 14 bases between. CDR1 SGHAT and CDR2 FQNNGV come from the germline V gene. The CDR3 loop spans 15 amino acids. The CDR3 protein is CASSPSGLSTGELFF. The DNA for the CDR3 is TGTGCCAGCAGCCCCTCTGGCCTGTCCACCGGGGAGCTGTTTTTT.